One and the same sample provided the 31 T cell receptor beta chains below, sequenced in a study of OX40 agonist ivuxolimab in advanced cancers. Method: immunoSEQ multiplex PCR; TCRdb's copy keeps in-frame clones and lacks some. Counted here are more than 35,000 clones, roughly 80% occurring once; the ten biggest clones make up roughly 6.8%. Here the sequenced sample was CD4+ or CD8+ T cells sorted from blood, taken in a trial of the OX40 agonist ivuxolimab. The receptors originated from an adult with an advanced solid tumor such as melanoma, head and neck, liver or kidney cancer.

The rearrangement joins TRBV5-1 to TRBJ2-6; 7 positions match TRBD1. CDR1 is SGHRS, CDR2 YFSETQ, per germline. The CDR3 length is 16 residues. V shed 2 bases and J 4 bases; nucleotides not matched to a gene: 6. The CDR3 region is CASSLMGQPGANVLTF. In DNA form, the CDR3 reads TGCGCCAGCAGCTTAATGGGACAGCCAGGGGCCAACGTCCTGACTTTC. The full variable domain, its missing parts supplied by reference TRBV5-1 and TRBJ2-6, is KAGVTQTPRYLIKTRGQQVTLSCSPISGHRSVSWYQQTPGQGLQFLFEYFSETQRNKGNFPGRFSGRQFSNSRSEMNVSTLELGDSALYLCASSLMGQPGANVLTFGAGSRLTVL.

The chain joins TRBV7-9 to TRBJ1-5; 11 positions agree with TRBD1. The CDR3 sequence is 17 residues long. Germline CDR1 SEHNR, CDR2 FQNEAQ (reference sequence). With V trimmed by 0 bases and J by 5 bases, 6 bases remained unmatched. CDR3 coding DNA: TGTGCCAGCAGCTTAGCTAGGACAGGGGGCCAGGATCAGCCCCAGCATTTT. This gives the protein CASSLARTGGQDQPQHF.

This chain joins TRBV6-1 and TRBJ1-1; the D is unclear. V dropped 2 bases and J dropped 4 bases, with 5 bases sitting between them. CDR3 length equals 12 residues. The germline CDR1 and CDR2 sequences are MNHNS and SASEGT. Written as DNA, the CDR3 is TGTGCCAGCAGTGAAATTGGCACTGAAGCTTTCTTT. Residues: CASSEIGTEAFF.

The rearrangement uses TRBV5-4 and TRBJ2-3; TRBD1 matches at 7 bases. Germline V gene sequence: CDR1 SGHNT, CDR2 YYREEE (reference sequence). This CDR3 region has 15 residues. Trimming cost V 4 bases and J 2 bases; bases outside gene matches: 7. The chain's CDR3 is CASSDGGTATDTQYF. The DNA for the CDR3 is TGTGCCAGCAGCGACGGTGGGACAGCCACAGATACGCAGTATTTT.

Turning to this clone: The final CDR3 position lacks the conserved phenylalanine or tryptophan, pointing to a likely read error. The rearrangement links TRBV20-1 to TRBJ2-7; D not certain. Trimming removed 5 bases at V and 1 base at J, with 3 bases between. This CDR3 is 10 amino acids long. In germline, CDR1 is DFQATT, CDR2 SNEGSKA (reference sequence). CDR3 coding DNA: TGCAGTGCTGGGTCCTACGAGCAGTACCTC. It codes for CSAGSYEQYL.

This chain uses TRBV5-6 with TRBJ1-1; 8 bases line up with TRBD1. Germline V gives CDR1 SGHDT, CDR2 YYEEEE. Trimming cost V 6 bases and J 3 bases; bases outside gene matches: 16. CDR3 length: 17 residues. CDR3 protein: CASTLRPPHRGDTEAFF. CDR3 DNA: TGTGCCAGCACCCTAAGACCCCCCCACAGGGGGGACACTGAAGCTTTCTTT.

The rearrangement uses TRBV10-3 and TRBJ2-5; 8 bases fit TRBD1. J gave up 1 base and V 4 bases, and 11 bases lay outside the gene matches. This CDR3 spans 17 amino acids. Germline values: CDR1 ENHRY, CDR2 SYGVKD. The CDR3 coding sequence is TGTGCCATCAGTGGCGACAGACAGGGGTTTTCCCAAGAGACCCAGTACTTC. It translates to CAISGDRQGFSQETQYF.

The chain combines TRBV29-1 with TRBJ1-2; perhaps TRBD1 as D (6 bases). The germline gives CDR1 SQVTM, CDR2 ANQGSEA. V lost 3 bases and J 9 bases, leaving 14 bases between the germline ends. The CDR3 is 12 amino acids. The CDR3 DNA reads as TGCAGCGTTGAGGACAGCAGGTTCCGCTACACCTTC. Its protein is CSVEDSRFRYTF.

The chain links TRBV27 to TRBJ2-7, with D maybe TRBD1 (6 bases). Germline values: CDR1 MNHEY, CDR2 SMNVEV (reference sequence). This CDR3 has 14 amino acids. V lost 6 bases and J 3 bases, leaving 15 bases between the germline ends. CDR3 region: CASSLQGNYYEQYF. The CDR3 coding sequence is TGTGCCAGCAGCCTTCAGGGGAACTACTACGAGCAGTACTTC.

This sequence joins TRBV10-3 and TRBJ2-5; D perhaps matches TRBD2 (6 bases). The CDR3 length is 14 residues. Per germline, CDR1 ENHRY and CDR2 SYGVKD. Trimming removed 3 bases from V and 2 bases from J, with 10 bases in between. The CDR3 region has the DNA TGTGCCATCAGTGAAGGGCGGGGACAAGAGACCCAGTACTTC. Translation: CAISEGRGQETQYF.

V gene TRBV9 combines with J gene TRBJ2-4; 9 nucleotides align to TRBD2. The CDR3 sequence is 17 residues long. Germline assignment: CDR1 SGDLS and CDR2 YYNGEE. J lost 3 bases, V lost 0 bases, and 7 bases had no gene match. CDR3 residues: CASSVDPAGGGKNIQYF. In nucleotides, the CDR3 is TGTGCCAGCAGCGTAGACCCAGCGGGAGGTGGCAAAAACATTCAGTACTTC.

This chain uses TRBV7-8 with TRBJ2-7; 7 nucleotides line up with TRBD2. Germline V gene data show CDR1 as SGHVS and CDR2 as FQNEAQ. CDR3 length equals 15 residues. The V segment lost 1 base and the J segment 2 bases; nucleotides outside the gene matches: 5. In DNA, the CDR3 is TGTGCCAGCAGCTTAGAAGCGGGAACCACCTACGAGCAGTACTTC. It translates to CASSLEAGTTYEQYF.

V usage is TRBV28 and J usage is TRBJ1-3; TRBD1 agrees at 7 bases. V was clipped by 6 bases and J by 5 bases; unmatched bases: 7. Germline V gives CDR1 MDHEN, CDR2 SYDVKM. The CDR3 contains 14 residues. Here the CDR3 reads CASSLDRPRNTIYF. CDR3 sequence (DNA): TGTGCCAGCAGCCTGGACAGGCCTAGAAACACCATATATTTT.

The chain recombines TRBV27 with TRBJ1-1, with TRBD1 matching 8 bases. This CDR3 is built from 16 residues. Unmatched junction bases numbered 9, after V lost 4 bases and J lost 2 bases. CDR1 and CDR2 (germline): MNHEY, SMNVEV (reference sequence). DNA for the CDR3: TGTGCCAGCAGTTCGGGCCTCGGACAGGGAAACACTGAAGCTTTCTTT. Its protein is CASSSGLGQGNTEAFF.

The chain combines TRBV10-1 with TRBJ1-1; TRBD1 agrees at 10 bases. The CDR3 is made up of 15 amino acids. V lost 6 bases to trimming and J lost 3 bases; unmatched junction nucleotides: 7. Germline CDR1 is WNHNN and CDR2 is SYGVQD (reference sequence). The CDR3 is CASSRSGTGDTEAFF. CDR3 coding DNA: TGCGCCAGCAGCAGATCCGGGACAGGGGACACTGAAGCTTTCTTT.

The CDR3 region has the DNA TGTGCCAGCAGCTTGCAGATACCCGAGGGTGAGACCCAGTACTTC. Protein product: CASSLQIPEGETQYF. The V and J genes are TRBV5-6 and TRBJ2-5; D is perhaps TRBD2 (5 bases). This CDR3 comprises 15 residues. The germline gives CDR1 SGHDT, CDR2 YYEEEE. Trimming removed 1 base at V and 5 bases at J, with 15 bases between.

In its sample, this clone ranks as medium-sized. The chain joins TRBV18 to TRBJ2-2, with TRBD1 matching 7 bases. This CDR3 is built from 15 residues. Germline V gene lookup returns CDR1 KGHSH and CDR2 LQKENI. The J segment lost 3 bases and the V segment lost 1 base, leaving 2 bases of the junction unmatched. The CDR3 sequence: CASSPRQGDTGELFF. As DNA, the CDR3 is TGTGCCAGCTCACCACGACAGGGTGACACCGGGGAGCTGTTTTTT.

The J gene is TRBJ2-1, the V gene TRBV29-1, with D uncertain. Germline CDR1 SQVTM, CDR2 ANQGSEA. The CDR3 covers 16 residues. Trimming removed 8 bases at V and 0 bases at J, with 20 bases between. CDR3 in DNA: TGCAGCACCGGAGAAGGCTTTGCCGACTCCTACAATGAGCAGTTCTTC. Translating gives CSTGEGFADSYNEQFF.

This rearrangement joins TRBV7-2 to TRBJ1-5, with a tentative D call TRBD1 (5 bases). CDR3 length: 13 amino acids. Trimming removed 3 bases at V and 6 bases at J, with 9 bases between. Germline-derived CDR1 and CDR2 are SGHTA and FQGNSA. CDR3 sequence: CASSFQGGQPQHF. CDR3 DNA: TGTGCCAGCAGCTTCCAGGGAGGTCAGCCCCAGCATTTT.

This clone was counted between two and nine times. The J gene is TRBJ2-5, the V gene TRBV5-6; D is perhaps TRBD1 (6 bases). V lost 3 bases and J lost 13, with 16 bases in between. The CDR3 loop spans 12 amino acids. Germline loops: CDR1 SGHDT, CDR2 YYEEEE. CDR3 in amino acids: CASSSGTLRAYF. CDR3 DNA sequence: TGTGCCAGCAGCTCCGGGACATTAAGGGCGTACTTC.

The rearrangement uses TRBV11-2 and TRBJ1-2, with TRBD1 identical over 7 bases. V lost 0 bases to trimming and J lost 4 bases; unmatched junction nucleotides: 5. There are 15 residues in the CDR3. Germline CDR1 SGHAT, CDR2 FQNNGV. CDR3 sequence: CASSLDRGQSYGYTF. The CDR3 region has the DNA TGTGCCAGCAGCTTAGATCGGGGACAGAGCTATGGCTACACCTTC.

V and J are TRBV7-9 and TRBJ1-5; no clear D. The CDR3 runs to 14 residues. The germline V and J ends were trimmed by 2 bases and 9 bases, with 14 bases remaining between them. Germline CDR1 SEHNR, CDR2 FQNEAQ (reference sequence). Written as DNA, the CDR3 is TGTGCCAGCAGCTTATTGGGTAGAGATATGCCCCAGCATTTT. Translating it yields CASSLLGRDMPQHF.

V gene TRBV30 combines with J gene TRBJ2-7, with a tentative D call TRBD1 (6 bases). The germline gives CDR1 GTSNPN, CDR2 SVGIG (reference sequence). Trimming pared 2 bases from V and 1 base from J, leaving 21 bases between. CDR3 length: 17 amino acids. CDR3 sequence reads: CAWSSKSSGTISYEQYF. The DNA of the CDR3 is TGTGCCTGGAGTTCCAAGTCCTCCGGGACAATATCCTACGAGCAGTACTTC. Filled out from reference TRBV30 and TRBJ2-7, the complete variable domain reads SQTIHQWPATLVQPVGSPLSLECTVEGTSNPNLYWYRQAAGRGLQLLFYSVGIGQISSEVPQNLSASRPQDRQFILSSKKLLLSDSGFYLCAWSSKSSGTISYEQYFGPGTRLTVT.

The rearrangement uses TRBV6-1 and TRBJ2-7, with 11 nucleotides matching TRBD2. Trimming cost V 1 base and J 2 bases; bases outside gene matches: 4. The CDR3 length is 16 residues. Per germline, CDR1 MNHNS and CDR2 SASEGT. Here the CDR3 reads CASSEGVAGGPYEQYF. The CDR3 DNA reads TGTGCCAGCAGTGAAGGGGTAGCGGGAGGGCCCTACGAGCAGTACTTC.

The chain couples TRBV6-6 to TRBJ2-2; 10 positions match TRBD2. This CDR3 region has 15 residues. The trim removed 5 bases at V and 1 base at J, leaving 1 base unmatched. Germline assignment: CDR1 MNHNY and CDR2 SVGAGI (reference sequence). The CDR3 DNA sequence: TGTGCCAGCAGTCGGACTAGCGGGAACACCGGGGAGCTGTTTTTT. Translation gives CASSRTSGNTGELFF.

The chain uses TRBV6-1 and TRBJ1-2; D may be TRBD1 (5 bases). Germline V CDR1 and CDR2: MNHNS, SASEGT. V lost 2 bases and J lost 8, with 9 bases in between. The CDR3 spans 12 residues. The CDR3 here is CASSEQGDGYTF. The CDR3 nucleotides read TGTGCCAGCAGTGAACAGGGTGACGGCTACACCTTC.

This chain uses TRBV7-8 with TRBJ1-3; D perhaps matches TRBD1 (5 bases). Germline loops: CDR1 SGHVS, CDR2 FQNEAQ. With 5 bases removed from V and 2 bases from J, the gap between germline ends came to 10 bases. The CDR3 loop spans 14 amino acids. The CDR3 loop is CASSPGTAGNTIYF. The CDR3 DNA reads TGTGCCAGCAGCCCCGGGACGGCTGGAAACACCATATATTTT.

CDR3 sequence: CASSRTESYNEQFF. For the CDR3, the DNA is TGCGCCAGCAGTCGGACAGAGTCCTACAATGAGCAGTTCTTC. This chain links TRBV5-1 with TRBJ2-1; possibly TRBD1 for D (6 bases). Trimming cost V 5 bases and J 1 base, with 10 bases left between them. Germline V CDR1 and CDR2: SGHRS, YFSETQ. CDR3 size: 14 residues. Full variable domain (outside the CDR3, taken from reference TRBV5-1 and TRBJ2-1): KAGVTQTPRYLIKTRGQQVTLSCSPISGHRSVSWYQQTPGQGLQFLFEYFSETQRNKGNFPGRFSGRQFSNSRSEMNVSTLELGDSALYLCASSRTESYNEQFFGPGTRLTVL.

The V call is TRBV27, the J call TRBJ2-5; possible D gene TRBD2, 5 bases. Near its end, the DNA agrees better with TRBJ2-7, so the J call may be wrong. The germline gives CDR1 MNHEY, CDR2 SMNVEV (reference sequence). The CDR3 sequence is 14 residues long. The CDR3 region is CASSLAGSTYEQYF. The CDR3 DNA reads TGTGCCAGCAGTTTAGCGGGCAGCACCTACGAGCAGTACTTC.

The chain couples TRBV9 to TRBJ2-7; D not resolved. The CDR3 length is 14 residues. Trimming shortened V by 4 bases and J by 1 base, and 12 bases separated the two germline ends. CDR1 is SGDLS and CDR2 is YYNGEE in the germline V gene. As DNA, the CDR3 is TGTGCCAGCAGCCCGAGCGATTTTTCCTACGAGCAGTACTTC. This encodes CASSPSDFSYEQYF. Complete variable domain (other parts from reference TRBV9 and TRBJ2-7): DSGVTQTPKHLITATGQRVTLRCSPRSGDLSVYWYQQSLDQGLQFLIQYYNGEERAKGNILERFSAQQFPDLHSELNLSSLELGDSALYFCASSPSDFSYEQYFGPGTRLTVT.

The chain links TRBV18 to TRBJ2-1; the match to TRBD2 covers 11 bases. Germline assignment: CDR1 KGHSH and CDR2 LQKENI. Trimming removed 4 bases from V and 7 bases from J; junction bases left unmatched: 6. The CDR3 contains 15 residues. The CDR3 DNA follows: TGTGCCAGCTCACTAAGTAGCGGGAGGGAGAATGAGCAGTTCTTC. Translation: CASSLSSGRENEQFF.